This T cell receptor (beta chain) was captured by sequencing in a study of cytomegalovirus exposure and HLA in healthy donors. Looking at the study overall: A prior study identified approximately 120 million unique TCR beta sequences from some 200 million T cells.

Germline loops: CDR1 ENHRY, CDR2 SYGVKD. The CDR3 sequence is 13 residues long. V lost 7 bases and J lost 5; bases outside the gene matches: 4. The PCR ran on 60 Vbeta and 13 Jbeta primers. The table came from immunoSEQ multiplex PCR; TCRdb's copy has only in-frame clones and leaves some out. This sample has under 300,000 clones, with 70% to 90% found just once. This clone came up once. The chain joins TRBV10-3 to TRBJ2-2, with 7 nucleotides matching TRBD2. This TCR was recovered from a middle-aged man in good health and CMV-seropositive. Source material: PBMCs. In nucleotides, the CDR3 is TGTGCCATCAAAGCGGGGTCGACCGGGGAGCTGTTTTTT. It specifies CAIKAGSTGELFF.